A selection of T cell receptor beta chains follows, all from one sample in a study of OX40 agonist ivuxolimab in advanced cancers. Profiling relied on immunoSEQ multiplex PCR, and the TCRdb table lists in-frame clones only, not all of them. The sample lists about 80,000 clones, roughly 92% occurring once. Sequencing was performed on CD4+ or CD8+ T cells sorted from blood, taken in a trial of the OX40 agonist ivuxolimab. Source of these receptors: an adult with an advanced solid tumor such as melanoma, head and neck, liver or kidney cancer. CDR3s include the opening cysteine and the closing phenylalanine or tryptophan. The D gene is left open where the match is weak. Some rows mark clone size as missing; the rest say once, few, many or name a class of expanded clone.

>TRBV10-3|.|TRBJ1-5|.
TGTGCCTCGACGGACAGCAATCAGCCCCAGCATTTT
CASTDSNQPQHF
>TRBV2|.|TRBJ1-5|.
TGTGCCAGCCGACAGGATAGCAATCAGCCCCAGCATTTT
CASRQDSNQPQHF
>TRBV7-9|.|TRBJ2-5|.
TGTGCCAGAAAGGTGGTGCAAGAGACCCAGTACTTC
CARKVVQETQYF
>TRBV6-1|.|TRBJ2-7|.
TGTGCCAGCAGTGGAGGAAGGAGGGGTGGGTACGAGCAGTACTTC
CASSGGRRGGYEQYF
>TRBV19|.|TRBJ2-5|.
TGTGCCAGTAGTGGATTACAAGAGACCCAGTACTTC
CASSGLQETQYF
>TRBV15|.|TRBJ1-1|.
TGTGCCACCAGCAGAGATTGGGGACGGACTGAAGCTTTCTTT
CATSRDWGRTEAFF
>TRBV2|.|TRBJ1-2|.
TGTGCCAGCAGCTACAGGATTCAGGACTACACCTTC
CASSYRIQDYTF
>TRBV6-6|.|TRBJ2-3|.
TGTGCCAGCAGCGGCCCTGGGACAGATACGCAGTATTTT
CASSGPGTDTQYF
>TRBV25-1|.|TRBJ2-7|.
TGTGCCAGCAGTGAAGGGGGGGGACAGTTCTACGAGCAGTACTTC
CASSEGGGQFYEQYF
>TRBV5-1|.|TRBJ1-5|.
TGCGCCAGCAGCTTGGCGGGGGGAATGGAGCCCCAGCATTTT
CASSLAGGMEPQHF
>TRBV7-8|few|TRBJ1-5|TRBD1
TGTGCCAGCAGCTTAGTCGGGGGACAGGGGGCTGTTCAGCCCCAGCATTTT
CASSLVGGQGAVQPQHF
>TRBV15|.|TRBJ2-7|TRBD2
TGTGCCACCAGCAGAGTGCTAGCGGGAAGCTACGAGCAGTACTTC
CATSRVLAGSYEQYF
>TRBV6-5|.|TRBJ1-1|TRBD1
TGTGCCAGCAGCCGGGACAGGGAGACTGAAGCTTTCTTT
CASSRDRETEAFF
>TRBV5-1|.|TRBJ1-1|.
TGCGCCAGCAGCTTACAGGGTGTCCCTGAAGCTTTCTTT
CASSLQGVPEAFF
>TRBV18|.|TRBJ2-7|TRBD1
TGTGCCAGCTCACCACCTATCGCAGGGGCCCCAGGGGGCGAGCAGTACTTC
CASSPPIAGAPGGEQYF